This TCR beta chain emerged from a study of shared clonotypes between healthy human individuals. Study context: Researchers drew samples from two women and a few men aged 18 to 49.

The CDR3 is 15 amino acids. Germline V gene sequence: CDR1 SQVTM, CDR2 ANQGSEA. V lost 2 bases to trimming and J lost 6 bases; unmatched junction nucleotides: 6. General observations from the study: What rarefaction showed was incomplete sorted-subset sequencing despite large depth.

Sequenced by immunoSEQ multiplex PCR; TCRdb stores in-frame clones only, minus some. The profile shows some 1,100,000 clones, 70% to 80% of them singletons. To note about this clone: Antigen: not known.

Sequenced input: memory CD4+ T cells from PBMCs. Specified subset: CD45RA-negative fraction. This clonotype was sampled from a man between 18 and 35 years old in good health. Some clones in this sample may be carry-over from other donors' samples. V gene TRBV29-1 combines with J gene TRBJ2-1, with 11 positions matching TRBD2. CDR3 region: CSVERLAGGGNEQFF. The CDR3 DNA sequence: TGCAGCGTTGAAAGGCTAGCGGGAGGAGGCAATGAGCAGTTCTTC.